This paragraph covers one T cell receptor beta chain sequence. The data belong to a study of blood T cell repertoires in COVID-19. At the level of the study: The United States, Italy and Spain provided the acute and convalescent COVID-19 samples.

This table comes from immunoSEQ multiplex PCR, and its TCRdb copy is limited to in-frame clones, with some not included. The sample has 150,000 or so clones, more than 75% seen once; the top ten hold about 9.4%. The receptor was derived from a woman between 70 and 85 years old with COVID-19, enrolled during active disease. Sequenced: peripheral blood.

CDR3: CASSYQIQARYNEQFF. Written as DNA, the CDR3 is TGCGCCAGCAGCTACCAAATACAGGCACGCTACAATGAGCAGTTCTTC. This chain joins TRBV4-1 and TRBJ2-1; D is perhaps TRBD1 (5 bases). V gave up 5 bases and J gave up 3 bases, with 17 bases separating them. The CDR3 runs to 16 residues. Germline V lookup: CDR1 MGHRA, CDR2 YSYEKL.